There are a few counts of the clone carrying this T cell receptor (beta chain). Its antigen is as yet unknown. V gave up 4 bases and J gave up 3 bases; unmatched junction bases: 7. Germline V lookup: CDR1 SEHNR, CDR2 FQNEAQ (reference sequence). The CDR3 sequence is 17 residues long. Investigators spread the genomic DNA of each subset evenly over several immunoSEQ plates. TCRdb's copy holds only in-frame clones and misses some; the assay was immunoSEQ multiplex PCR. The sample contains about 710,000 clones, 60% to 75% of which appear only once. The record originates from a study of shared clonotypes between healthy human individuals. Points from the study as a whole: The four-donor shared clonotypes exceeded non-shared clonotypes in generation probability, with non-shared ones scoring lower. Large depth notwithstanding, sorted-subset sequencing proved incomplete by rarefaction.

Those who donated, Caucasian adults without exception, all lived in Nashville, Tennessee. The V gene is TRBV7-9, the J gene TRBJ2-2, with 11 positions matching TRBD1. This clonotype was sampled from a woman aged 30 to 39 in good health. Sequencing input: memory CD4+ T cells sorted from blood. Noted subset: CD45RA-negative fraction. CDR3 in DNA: TGTGCCAGCAGCTCCGGACAGGGGGCCGCCGACACCGGGGAGCTGTTTTTT. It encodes CASSSGQGAADTGELFF.